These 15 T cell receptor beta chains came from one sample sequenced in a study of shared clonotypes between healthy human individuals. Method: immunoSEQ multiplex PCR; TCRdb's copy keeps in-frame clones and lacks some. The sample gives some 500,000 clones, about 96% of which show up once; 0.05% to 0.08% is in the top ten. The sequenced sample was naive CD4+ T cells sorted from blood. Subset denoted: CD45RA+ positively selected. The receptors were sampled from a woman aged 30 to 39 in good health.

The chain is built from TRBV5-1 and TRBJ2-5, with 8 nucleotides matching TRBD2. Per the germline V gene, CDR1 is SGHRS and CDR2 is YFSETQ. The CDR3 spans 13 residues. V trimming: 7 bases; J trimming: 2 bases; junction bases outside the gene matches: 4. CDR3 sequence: CASRQREQETQYF. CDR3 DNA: TGCGCCAGCCGCCAGCGGGAGCAAGAGACCCAGTACTTC.

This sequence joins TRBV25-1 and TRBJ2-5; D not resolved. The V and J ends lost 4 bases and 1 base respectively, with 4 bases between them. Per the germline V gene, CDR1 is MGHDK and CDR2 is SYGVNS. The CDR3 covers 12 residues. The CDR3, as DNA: TGTGCCAGCAGTGGCCTCCAAGAGACCCAGTACTTC. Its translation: CASSGLQETQYF.

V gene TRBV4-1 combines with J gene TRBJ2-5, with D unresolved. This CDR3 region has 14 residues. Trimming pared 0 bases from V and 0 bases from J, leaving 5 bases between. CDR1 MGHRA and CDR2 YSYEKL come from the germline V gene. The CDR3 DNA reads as TGCGCCAGCAGCCAAGACAGGTACCAAGAGACCCAGTACTTC. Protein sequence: CASSQDRYQETQYF.

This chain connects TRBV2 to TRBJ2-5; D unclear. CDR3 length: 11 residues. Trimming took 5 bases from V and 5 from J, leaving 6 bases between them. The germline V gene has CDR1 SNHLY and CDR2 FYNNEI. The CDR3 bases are TGTGCCAGCAGTCTAATGGAGACCCAGTACTTC. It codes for CASSLMETQYF.

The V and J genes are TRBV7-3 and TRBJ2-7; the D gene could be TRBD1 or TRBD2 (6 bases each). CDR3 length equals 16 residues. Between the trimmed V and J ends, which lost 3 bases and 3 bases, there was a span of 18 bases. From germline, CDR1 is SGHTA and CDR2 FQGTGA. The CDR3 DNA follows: TGTGCCAGCAGCTTCGGAGGGGGAAACAGCGTCTACGAGCAGTACTTC. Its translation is CASSFGGGNSVYEQYF.

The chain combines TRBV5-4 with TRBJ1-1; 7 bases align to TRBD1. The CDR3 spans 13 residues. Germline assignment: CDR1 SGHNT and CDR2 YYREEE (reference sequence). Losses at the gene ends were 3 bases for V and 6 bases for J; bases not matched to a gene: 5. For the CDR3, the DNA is TGTGCCAGCAGCTCGACGGACAGGTCTGAAGCTTTCTTT. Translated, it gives CASSSTDRSEAFF.

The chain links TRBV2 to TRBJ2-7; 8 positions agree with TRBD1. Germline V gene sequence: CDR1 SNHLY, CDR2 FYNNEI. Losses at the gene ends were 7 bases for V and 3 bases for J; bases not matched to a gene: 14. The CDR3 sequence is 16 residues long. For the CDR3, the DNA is TGTGCCAGCACTCACGGACCCGGGACAGGTAGCTACGAGCAGTACTTC. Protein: CASTHGPGTGSYEQYF.

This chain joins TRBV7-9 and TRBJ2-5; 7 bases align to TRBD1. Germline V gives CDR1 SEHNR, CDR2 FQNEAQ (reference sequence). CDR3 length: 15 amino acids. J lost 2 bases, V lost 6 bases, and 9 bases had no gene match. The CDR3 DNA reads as TGTGCCAGCAGTCCACAGGGGACGGTGCAAGAGACCCAGTACTTC. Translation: CASSPQGTVQETQYF.

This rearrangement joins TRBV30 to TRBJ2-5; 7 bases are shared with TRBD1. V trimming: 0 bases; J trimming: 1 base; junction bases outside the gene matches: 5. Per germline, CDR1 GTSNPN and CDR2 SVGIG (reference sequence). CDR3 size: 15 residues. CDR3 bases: TGTGCCTGGAGTGTAGTTGGGACAGTCCAAGAGACCCAGTACTTC. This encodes CAWSVVGTVQETQYF. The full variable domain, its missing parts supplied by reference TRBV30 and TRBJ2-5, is SQTIHQWPATLVQPVGSPLSLECTVEGTSNPNLYWYRQAAGRGLQLLFYSVGIGQISSEVPQNLSASRPQDRQFILSSKKLLLSDSGFYLCAWSVVGTVQETQYFGPGTRLLVL.

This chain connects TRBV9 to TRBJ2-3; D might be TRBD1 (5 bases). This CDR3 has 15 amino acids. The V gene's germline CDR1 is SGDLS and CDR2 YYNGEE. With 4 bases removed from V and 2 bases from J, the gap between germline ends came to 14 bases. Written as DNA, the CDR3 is TGTGCCAGCAGCCCTCGACAACAGGACACAGATACGCAGTATTTT. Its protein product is CASSPRQQDTDTQYF.

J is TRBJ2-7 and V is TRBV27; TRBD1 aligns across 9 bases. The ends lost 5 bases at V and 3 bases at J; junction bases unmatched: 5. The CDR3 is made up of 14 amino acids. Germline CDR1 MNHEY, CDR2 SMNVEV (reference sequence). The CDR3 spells CASSTTGGHYEQYF. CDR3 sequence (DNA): TGTGCCAGCAGTACTACAGGGGGCCACTACGAGCAGTACTTC.

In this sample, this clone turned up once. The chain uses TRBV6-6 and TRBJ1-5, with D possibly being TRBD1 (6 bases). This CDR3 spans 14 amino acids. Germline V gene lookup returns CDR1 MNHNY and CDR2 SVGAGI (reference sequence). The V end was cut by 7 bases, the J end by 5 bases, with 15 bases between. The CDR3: CASTPSQGHQPQHF. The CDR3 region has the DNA TGTGCCAGCACTCCTTCCCAGGGGCATCAGCCCCAGCATTTT.

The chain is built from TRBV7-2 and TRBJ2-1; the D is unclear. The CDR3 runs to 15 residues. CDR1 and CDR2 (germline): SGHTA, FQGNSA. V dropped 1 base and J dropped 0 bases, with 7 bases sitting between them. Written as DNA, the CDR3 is TGTGCCAGCAGCTTAGGGTCGAGCTCCTACAATGAGCAGTTCTTC. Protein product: CASSLGSSSYNEQFF.

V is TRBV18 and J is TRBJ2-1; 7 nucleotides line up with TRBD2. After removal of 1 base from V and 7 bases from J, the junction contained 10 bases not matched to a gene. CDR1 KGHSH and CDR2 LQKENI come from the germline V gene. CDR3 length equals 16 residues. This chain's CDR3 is CASSPLAGVVDNEQFF. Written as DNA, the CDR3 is TGTGCCAGCTCACCACTCGCGGGAGTAGTTGATAATGAGCAGTTCTTC.

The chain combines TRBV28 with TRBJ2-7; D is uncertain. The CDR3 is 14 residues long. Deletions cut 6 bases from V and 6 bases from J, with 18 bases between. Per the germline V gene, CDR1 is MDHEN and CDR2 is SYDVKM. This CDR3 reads CASRPRAPGSEQYF. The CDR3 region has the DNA TGTGCCAGCAGGCCCCGGGCCCCCGGGTCCGAGCAGTACTTC.